This T cell receptor (beta chain) was sequenced for a study of sequential checkpoint blockade in melanoma (dated by TCRdb to about 2019). In terms of the full investigation: Using 1:1 randomization, the trial assigned patients either to first-line nivolumab followed by ipilimumab (arm A) or to ipilimumab followed by nivolumab (arm B). Maintenance nivolumab came after each of the two trial sequences.

TCRbeta CDR3 regions were immunosequenced from genomic DNA with the immunoSEQ Assay. Before high-throughput sequencing, the genomic DNA was amplified using bias-controlled multiplex PCR. Under the source paper's analysis protocol: To quantify the absolute abundance of each unique TCRbeta CDR3 region, the sequences were collapsed and filtered. Clonality, defined as 1 minus Pielou's evenness, was calculated using productive rearrangements only. A previously published method was used to identify clones with significantly greater frequencies in on-treatment samples than in baseline samples. Held by TCRdb, this immuneACCESS table contains in-frame sequences only and omits some clones. Under half of the omission traces to an unresolved V gene where checked; the cause of the rest is unknown. Clone size and V and J calls were adopted from that table, with D and trimming inferred from the DNA. The sample table holds thousands of clones, of which approximately 81% were seen once. The top ten clones comprise about 18% of the sample.

The meaning of the sample's treatment or condition label: randomized to nivolumab then ipilimumab (arm A) or the reverse (arm B). Prior DNA-damaging chemotherapy had not been received by any trial patient. On a FACS Aria II flow cytometer, live CD3+CD8+ cells that were negative for CD19 and CD56 were sorted from thawed PBMCs. CheckMate 064, a randomized, open-label phase II trial of sequential checkpoint blockade, was the source of the samples, all of which came from patients with melanoma. Peripheral blood mononuclear cells were collected by leukapheresis, purified using Ficoll-Paque, and frozen in human serum containing about 11% DMSO. Immediately after sorting, the purity of sorted blood CD3+CD8+ cells was verified to be >95%, after which DNA was extracted. Remarks on this clone: No antigen is known for it. No base-level quality is on record; no much larger clone is a single base apart.

For CDR1 and CDR2, the germline V gene (reference sequence) lists MNHNY and SVGAGI. From the cysteine up to the phenylalanine, the CDR3 has a length of 12 residues. Solely the CDR3 DNA is kept, with 36 bases framed from the first base. The germline V and J ends show losses of 6 bases and 8 bases respectively, and no gene match explains 2 bases of the junction. Results the study describes overall, beyond this receptor: Larger, independent patient cohorts are needed to validate the response-prediction model that combines TCR metrics and mutation burden.

The sequence was collected from a human donor with melanoma. The chain uses TRBV6-6 and TRBJ2-1; TRBD1 lines up with 9 middle nucleotides. The material was CD8+ T cells sorted from blood (inferred from file names), obtained from a patient given nivolumab and ipilimumab in sequence. The CDR3 reads CASRRTGDEQFF. Here is the DNA: TGTGCCAGCAGACGGACAGGGGATGAGCAGTTCTTC.